This T cell receptor (beta chain) was sequenced in a study of T cells in Graves' hyperthyroidism and ophthalmopathy (dated by TCRdb to the late 2010s). Regarding the complete study: Peripheral blood samples were taken at initial diagnosis, before any treatment was given. To identify distinguishing TCR V-J signatures, a discovery cohort of around 100 patients was used, comprising under 45 with Graves' ophthalmopathy and some 60 with stable Graves' hyperthyroidism. Prospective prediction of ophthalmopathy was tested in an independent validation cohort of fewer than 20 hyperthyroidism patients and 17 patients who later progressed to ophthalmopathy. The 75 to 100 discovery patients were divided at random into training and test sets in a 7:3 ratio. The study also compared thyroid tissue and blood T-cell repertoires from about six Graves' hyperthyroidism patients. Once sampling was done, hyperthyroidism patients were given methimazole at a starting dose of 30 mg daily, whereas ophthalmopathy patients were given high-dose intravenous methylprednisolone. The paper describes TCR Vbeta CDR3 sequencing of 135 peripheral blood samples, made up of roughly 40 ophthalmopathy patients, approximately 73 hyperthyroidism patients and 17 progressor patients. The paper's findings and limits, for the study overall: In cross-validation, a model built on a 13 V-J signature told ophthalmopathy apart from stable hyperthyroidism with 85% to 90% sensitivity and roughly 81% specificity, and in testing the same model reached 80%/75%. Most expanded thyroid clonotypes (frequency above 0.001) were also detected in blood, a finding suggesting that blood repertoires may reflect thyroid immune responses. In validation, the model predicted progression to ophthalmopathy with approximately 70% sensitivity and less than 75% specificity, a median of about six months before onset. Sample size was not statistically predetermined, and investigators were not blinded to group allocation.

In the ophthalmopathy patients, disease was moderately to severely active, with a Clinical Activity Score of 3 or more, a NOSPECS grade of 4 or more, and a duration of less than 3 months. The study excluded patients with uncontrolled infections, other autoimmune diseases, pregnancy or lactation. Diagnoses were established on the basis of clinical symptoms, serum thyroxine and TRAb, thyroid ultrasound, and orbital computed tomography. Ficoll-Paque density gradient centrifugation was used to isolate PBMCs from 8 to 10 ml of fresh peripheral blood. Total RNA was extracted using Trizol reagent, and RNA quality was assessed on an Agilent 2100 Bioanalyzer. Amplification of TCR beta CDR3 regions was carried out from RNA transcripts. The first round of RT-PCR for the TCR CDR3 was performed with the HTBI primer set and the Qiagen OneStep RT-PCR kit. Libraries were constructed in a second round of multiplex PCR, after which size selection and purification were carried out. The libraries were sequenced on an Illumina HiSeq2000 using paired-end 100 bp reads. The original methods were these. SOAPnuke was used to process the raw data, with reads discarded if the reads contained adapters or uncalled bases, had a mean Phred below 15, or lacked an exact constant-primer or identifier match. COPE v1.2.5 was used to merge the high-quality paired reads, and each unique nucleotide sequence was defined as a clonotype. Clonotypes were aligned to IMGT TRBV, TRBD and TRBJ reference segments using MiTCR v1.1. Analysis was restricted to V-J combinations with a frequency above 0.0001, which covered roughly 99% of repertoires. The TCS score was defined as F50 (clonal expansion) divided by E x V (chaos), with BLOSUM62-based TCRdist calculated between CDR3 peptides within each V-J. Welch's t-statistics and random forest reduced some 510 V-J features to about 12, which were used in a naive Bayes classifier (R e1071). Clones were called with MiXCR by TCRdb after fastp trimmed the public reads at Q25, and only in-frame beta chains were retained. Identical CDR3 protein sequences are pooled into one entry, listed with their most common genes and DNA. The authors' filters were not applied to this entry. This sample comprises about 500,000 distinct CDR3 sequences, about 16% of them detected only once. Together, the top ten hold over 25% of the sample.

Based on the germline V gene, the CDR1 and CDR2 sequences are ENHRY and SYGVKD. The CDR3 starts with the cysteine, ends with the phenylalanine, and has 15 residues. Only CDR3 DNA remains: 45 bases, in frame from the first base. Here V drops 0 bases and J drops 4 bases, and the junction holds 5 bases not matched to any gene. This clonotype was counted at least ten times. No cognate antigen has been identified for it. No quality values exist for individual bases; no much larger clone is one base distant. The TCR comes from a woman aged 25 to 39 with Graves' ophthalmopathy. Material: blood. The chain is encoded by TRBV10-3 joined to TRBJ1-2, and TRBD1 matches 7 of the central bases. CDR3 protein: CAISESTGNAYGYTF. In nucleotides, the sequence is TGTGCCATCAGTGAGTCGACAGGGAATGCCTATGGCTACACCTTC.